The sample holds many counts of the clone carrying this T cell receptor beta chain. Each CDR3 protein is one row after TCRdb ran MiXCR on the RT-PCR reads. The sample lists hundreds of thousands of distinct CDR3 sequences; about 14% were seen once. Per germline, CDR1 MNHEY and CDR2 SVGAGI. This CDR3 has 14 residues. V lost 7 bases and J 2 bases, leaving 12 bases between the germline ends. This receptor was identified in a female donor in good health, serving as a healthy control. This chain links TRBV6-5 with TRBJ2-1; TRBD2 is a possible D gene (5 bases). Material for sequencing was memory CD4+ T cells from blood. CDR3 amino acids: CASKPGWTYNEQFF. The CDR3 nucleotides read TGTGCCAGCAAACCGGGGTGGACCTACAATGAGCAGTTCTTC.